This record looks at one T cell receptor beta chain sequence and its context. This record belongs to a study of blood T cell repertoires in COVID-19. Turning to the study itself: There were acute and convalescent COVID-19 samples, and they came from the United States, Italy and Spain. The cDNA or gDNA used as material had been derived from T cells, B-cell-depleted T cells, or PBMCs.

Source study methods: Reference gene primer amplification yielded estimated nucleated cell counts. TCRdb keeps only in-frame clones here, not all; method: immunoSEQ multiplex PCR. V and J calls plus clone size are reproduced from that table; the DNA served to infer D and trimming. This sample yields about 100,000 clones, of which 91% are seen a single time; roughly 6% belongs to the top ten. This TCR was sampled from a human donor in a cohort sampled during active COVID-19. The specimen sequenced was peripheral blood.

The CDR3 spells CASSLEGQLMVYEQYF. DNA of the CDR3: TGTGCCAGCAGCTTAGAGGGACAGCTAATGGTCTACGAGCAGTACTTC. The V gene is TRBV7-9, the J gene TRBJ2-7; TRBD1 matches at 7 bases. CDR3 size: 16 residues. The ends lost 1 base at V and 3 bases at J; junction bases unmatched: 9. Germline loops: CDR1 SEHNR, CDR2 FQNEAQ (reference sequence). The full variable domain, completed using reference TRBV7-9 and TRBJ2-7, is DTGVSQNPRHKITKRGQNVTFRCDPISEHNRLYWYRQTLGQGPEFLTYFQNEAQLEKSRLLSDRFSAERPKGSFSTLEIQRTEQGDSAMYLCASSLEGQLMVYEQYFGPGTRLTVT.